The rows below give T cell receptor beta chains drawn from one sample of a study of blood T cell repertoires in COVID-19. The repertoire was sequenced with immunoSEQ multiplex PCR; TCRdb's copy has only in-frame clones and lacks some. The sample consists of about 130,000 clones, roughly 80% of them appearing once. Sequenced: peripheral blood. The receptors stem from a woman older than 75 with acute or convalescent COVID-19. Both conserved end residues are part of each CDR3.

cdr3_length	j_call	v_call	cdr3_aa
16	TRBJ1-2	TRBV6-6	CASSPAGQGPNYGYTF
13	TRBJ1-1	TRBV10-1	CASSGTGSTEAFF
15	TRBJ2-7	TRBV7-9	CASSLGGGWDYEQYF
12	TRBJ2-1	TRBV19	CASSGQQGPRLF
15	TRBJ1-2	TRBV29-1	CSVEGSRRGNYGYTF
14	TRBJ2-5	TRBV20-1	CSASGGGRIETQYF
13	TRBJ1-5	TRBV27	CASCSRGRSPQHF
12	TRBJ1-6	TRBV27	CATTQGNSPLHF
11	TRBJ1-1	TRBV5-5	CASSIALEAFF
15	TRBJ1-2	TRBV27	CASRHPAGLNYGYTF
13	TRBJ1-1	TRBV7-9	CASSPSPSPEAFF
13	TRBJ2-2	TRBV2	CASTAGAVGELFF
16	TRBJ1-5	TRBV6-6	CASSYPAQGVGQPQHF
16	TRBJ1-1	TRBV5-1	CASSFRWENRVTEAFF
13	TRBJ1-6	TRBV2	CASSPGPSTPLHF
14	TRBJ2-2	TRBV4-1	CASSYITGTGELFF
14	TRBJ2-4	TRBV29-1	CSVEQSSLVKGQYF
13	TRBJ1-2	TRBV6-5	CASVETGVQGYTF
14	TRBJ1-3	TRBV5-1	CASSLGQGRNTIYF
14	TRBJ1-5	TRBV7-8	CASSLGEGGLPQHF
15	TRBJ1-2	TRBV27	CASSLSAGTVYGYTF
14	TRBJ2-5	TRBV7-2	CASSPRLAGLAQYF
13	TRBJ1-1	TRBV7-9	CASSSDPNTEAFF
14	TRBJ1-5	TRBV10-3	CAISTQGGNQPQHF
13	TRBJ1-2	TRBV6-5	CASSHYRSGGYTF
16	TRBJ2-3	TRBV6-6	CASRGTGGGRADTQYF
15	TRBJ2-1	TRBV11-2	CASSLDPGSNNEQFF
15	TRBJ1-4	TRBV30	CAWERSGTGNEKLFF
13	TRBJ1-2	TRBV5-6	CASSHRVTLSYTF
14	TRBJ2-7	TRBV6-5	CASSHTGGFYEQYF
15	TRBJ1-1	TRBV18	CASSPRLLPDTEAFF
16	TRBJ1-1	TRBV7-2	CASSQRSPQGTQRAFF
16	TRBJ2-2	TRBV7-2	CASSLFGGANTGELFF
14	TRBJ1-1	TRBV7-3	CASSSIGVTTEAFF
15	TRBJ2-3	TRBV6-2/TRBV6-3	CASSQTGSRADTQYF
14	TRBJ1-2	TRBV10-1	CASSAMGQGDGYTF
14	TRBJ2-3	TRBV6-2/TRBV6-3	CASSLAGGGDTQYF
14	TRBJ2-7	TRBV29-1	CSVGPGQGAYEQYF
14	TRBJ1-1	TRBV19	CASRTTGVGTEAFF
15	TRBJ1-5	TRBV4-1	CASSLDRGRGQPQHF
14	TRBJ1-2	TRBV5-1	CASSLGGAGNGYTF
13	TRBJ1-1	TRBV13	CASSLFQGREAFF
18	TRBJ1-2	TRBV2	CASSESRDRVPSNYGYTF
14	TRBJ1-1	TRBV19	CASRGDRVFGEAFF